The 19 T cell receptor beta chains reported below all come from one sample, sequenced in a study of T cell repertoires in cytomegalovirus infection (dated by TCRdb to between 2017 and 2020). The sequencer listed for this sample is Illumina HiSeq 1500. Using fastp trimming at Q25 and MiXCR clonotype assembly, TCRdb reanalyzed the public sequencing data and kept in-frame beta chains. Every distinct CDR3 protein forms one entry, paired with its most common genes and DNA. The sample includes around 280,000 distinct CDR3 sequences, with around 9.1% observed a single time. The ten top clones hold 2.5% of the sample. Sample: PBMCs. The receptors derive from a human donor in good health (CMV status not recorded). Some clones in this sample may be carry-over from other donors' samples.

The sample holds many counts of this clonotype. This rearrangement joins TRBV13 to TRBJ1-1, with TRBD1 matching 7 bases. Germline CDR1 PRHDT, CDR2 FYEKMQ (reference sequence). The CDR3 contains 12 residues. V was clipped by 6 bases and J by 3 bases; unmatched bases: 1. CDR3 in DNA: TGTGCCAGCAGGGGACAGTACACTGAAGCTTTCTTT. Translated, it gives CASRGQYTEAFF.

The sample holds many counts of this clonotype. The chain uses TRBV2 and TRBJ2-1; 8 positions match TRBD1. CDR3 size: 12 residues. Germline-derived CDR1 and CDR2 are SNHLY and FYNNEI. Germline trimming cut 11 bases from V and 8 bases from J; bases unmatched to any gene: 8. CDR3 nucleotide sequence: TGTGCCTCTTTCAGGGGGCGCGATGAGCAGTTCTTC. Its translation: CASFRGRDEQFF.

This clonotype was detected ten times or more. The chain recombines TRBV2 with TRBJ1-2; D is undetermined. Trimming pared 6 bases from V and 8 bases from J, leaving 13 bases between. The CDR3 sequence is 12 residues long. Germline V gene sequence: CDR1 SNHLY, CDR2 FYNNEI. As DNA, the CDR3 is TGTGCCAGCAGAATTGGAGCGGGAGGCTACACCTTC. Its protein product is CASRIGAGGYTF.

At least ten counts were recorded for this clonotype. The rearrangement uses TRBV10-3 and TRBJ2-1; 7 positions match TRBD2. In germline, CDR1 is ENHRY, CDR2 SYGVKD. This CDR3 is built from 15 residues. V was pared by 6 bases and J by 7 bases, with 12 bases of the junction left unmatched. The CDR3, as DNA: TGTGCCATCAGCCAAACGGGCGGGGGAATGAATGAGCAGTTCTTC. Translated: CAISQTGGGMNEQFF.

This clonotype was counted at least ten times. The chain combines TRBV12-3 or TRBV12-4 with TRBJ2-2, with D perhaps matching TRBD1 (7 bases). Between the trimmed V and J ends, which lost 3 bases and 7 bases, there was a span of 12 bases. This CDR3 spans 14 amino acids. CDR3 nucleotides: TGTGCCAGCAGTTTCCGACAGGGAGGCGGGGAGCTGTTTTTT. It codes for CASSFRQGGGELFF.

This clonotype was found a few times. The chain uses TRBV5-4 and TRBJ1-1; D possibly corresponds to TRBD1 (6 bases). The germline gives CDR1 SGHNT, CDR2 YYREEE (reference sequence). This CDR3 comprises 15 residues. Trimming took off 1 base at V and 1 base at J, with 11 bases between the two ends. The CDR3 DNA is TGTGCCAGCAGCTTGACAGGGTCAGGGAACACTGAAGCTTTCTTT. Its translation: CASSLTGSGNTEAFF.

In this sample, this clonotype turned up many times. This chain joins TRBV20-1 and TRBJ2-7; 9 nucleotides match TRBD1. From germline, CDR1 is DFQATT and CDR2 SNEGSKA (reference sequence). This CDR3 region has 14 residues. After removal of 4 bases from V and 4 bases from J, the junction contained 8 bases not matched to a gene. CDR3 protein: CSATQTGGGYEQYF. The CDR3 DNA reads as TGCAGTGCTACACAGACAGGGGGAGGTTACGAGCAGTACTTC.

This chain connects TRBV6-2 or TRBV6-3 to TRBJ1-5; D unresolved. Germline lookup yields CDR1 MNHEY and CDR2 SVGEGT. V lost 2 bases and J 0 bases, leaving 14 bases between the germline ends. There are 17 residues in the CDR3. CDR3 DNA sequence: TGTGCCAGCAGTTACCCCACACATCTCTATAGCAATCAGCCCCAGCATTTT. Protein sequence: CASSYPTHLYSNQPQHF.

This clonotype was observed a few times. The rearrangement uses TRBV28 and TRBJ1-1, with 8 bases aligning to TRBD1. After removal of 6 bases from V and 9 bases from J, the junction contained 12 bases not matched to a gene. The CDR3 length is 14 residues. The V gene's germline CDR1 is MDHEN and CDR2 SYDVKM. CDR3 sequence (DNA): TGTGCCAGCAGGACAACAGGGGGAGGTAAAAAAGCTTTCTTT. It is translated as CASRTTGGGKKAFF.

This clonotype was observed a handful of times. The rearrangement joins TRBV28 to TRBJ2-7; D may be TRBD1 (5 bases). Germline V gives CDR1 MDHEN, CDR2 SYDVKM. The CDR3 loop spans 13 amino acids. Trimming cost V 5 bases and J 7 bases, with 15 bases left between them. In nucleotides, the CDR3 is TGTGCCAGCAGTGCAGGGTTTTTGAGGGAGCAGTACTTC. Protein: CASSAGFLREQYF.

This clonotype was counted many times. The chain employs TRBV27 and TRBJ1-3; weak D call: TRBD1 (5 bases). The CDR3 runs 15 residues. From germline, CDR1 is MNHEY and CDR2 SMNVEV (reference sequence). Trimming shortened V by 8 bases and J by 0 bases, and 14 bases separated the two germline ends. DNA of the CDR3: TGTGCCAGCGGCTTCGACAGACTCTCTGGAAACACCATATATTTT. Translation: CASGFDRLSGNTIYF.

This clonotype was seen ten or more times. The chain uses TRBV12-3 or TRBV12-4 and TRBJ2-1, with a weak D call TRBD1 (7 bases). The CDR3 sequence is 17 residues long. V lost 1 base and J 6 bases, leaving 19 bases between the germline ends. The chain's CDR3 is CASSLEAGGQGVNEQFF. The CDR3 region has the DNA TGTGCCAGCAGTTTAGAAGCGGGTGGCCAGGGGGTCAATGAGCAGTTCTTC.

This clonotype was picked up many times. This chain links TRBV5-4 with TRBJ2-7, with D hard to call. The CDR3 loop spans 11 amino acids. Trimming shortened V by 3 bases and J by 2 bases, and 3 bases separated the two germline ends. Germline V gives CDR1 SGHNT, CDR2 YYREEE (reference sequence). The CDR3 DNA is TGTGCCAGCAGCTCTCCCTACGAGCAGTACTTC. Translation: CASSSPYEQYF.

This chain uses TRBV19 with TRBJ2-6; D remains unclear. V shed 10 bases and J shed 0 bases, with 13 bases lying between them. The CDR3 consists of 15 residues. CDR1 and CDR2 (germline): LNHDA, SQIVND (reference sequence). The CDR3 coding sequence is TGTGCCATCAACGACCCAGGCTCTGGGGCCAACGTCCTGACTTTC. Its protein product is CAINDPGSGANVLTF.

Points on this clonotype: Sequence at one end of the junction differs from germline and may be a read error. The CDR3 region has the DNA TGCAGTGCTAGAGGCACTACATTGGGGCGGACCGGGGAGCTGGTTTTT. Amino acid sequence: CSARGTTLGRTGELVF. The V and J genes are TRBV20-1 and TRBJ2-2, with D possibly called TRBD1 or TRBD2 (5 bases each). Germline V lookup: CDR1 DFQATT, CDR2 SNEGSKA (reference sequence). The CDR3 is made up of 16 amino acids.

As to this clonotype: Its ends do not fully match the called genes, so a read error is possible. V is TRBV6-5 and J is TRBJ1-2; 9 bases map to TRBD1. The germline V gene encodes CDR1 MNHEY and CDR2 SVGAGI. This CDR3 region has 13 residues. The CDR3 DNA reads TGTGCCGGCAGTGAGGGGACAGGGAATGGCCACACCTTC. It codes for CAGSEGTGNGHTF.

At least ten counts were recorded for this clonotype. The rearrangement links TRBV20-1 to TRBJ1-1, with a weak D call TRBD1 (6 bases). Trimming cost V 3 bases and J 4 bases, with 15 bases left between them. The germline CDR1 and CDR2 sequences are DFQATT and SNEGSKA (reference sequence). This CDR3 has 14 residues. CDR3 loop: CSASRWQGSTEAFF. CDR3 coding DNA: TGCAGTGCTAGTCGATGGCAGGGGAGCACTGAAGCTTTCTTT.

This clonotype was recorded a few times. The CDR3 here is CASSRSVGNRETQYF. CDR3 DNA: TGTGCCAGCAGCCGATCAGTAGGGAACAGAGAGACCCAGTACTTC. The chain combines TRBV4-2 with TRBJ2-5; D uncertain. There are 15 residues in the CDR3. Looked up from germline, CDR1 is LGHNA and CDR2 is YNFKEQ. The V end lost 4 bases, the J end lost 4 bases, and 16 bases lay between the germline ends.

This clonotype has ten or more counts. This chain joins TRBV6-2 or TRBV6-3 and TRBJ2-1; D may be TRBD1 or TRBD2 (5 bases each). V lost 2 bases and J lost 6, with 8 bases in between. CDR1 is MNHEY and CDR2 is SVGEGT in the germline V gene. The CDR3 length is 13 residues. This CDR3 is CASSYRGPNEQFF. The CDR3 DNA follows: TGTGCCAGCAGTTACCGGGGCCCCAATGAGCAGTTCTTC.